Presented here are 28 T cell receptor beta chains from one specimen sequenced in a study of OX40 agonist ivuxolimab in advanced cancers. Repertoires were generated with immunoSEQ multiplex PCR, while TCRdb's copy carries only in-frame clones and drops some. The table lists approximately 50,000 clones, 60% to 80% of them singletons. Source: CD4+ or CD8+ T cells sorted from blood, taken in a trial of the OX40 agonist ivuxolimab. The receptors were gathered from an adult with an advanced solid tumor such as melanoma, head and neck, liver or kidney cancer.

With regard to this clone: The junction differs from germline at one of its ends, possibly a read error. The V and J genes are TRBV5-5 and TRBJ2-3, with D possibly being TRBD1 or TRBD2 (6 bases each). The length of the CDR3 is 16 residues. The V gene's germline CDR1 is SGHKS and CDR2 YYEKEE (reference sequence). The CDR3 DNA sequence: TGTGCCAGCACCTTGACCGAGGGGGGAGGCACAGATACGCAGTATTTT. This encodes CASTLTEGGGTDTQYF.

The rearrangement uses TRBV29-1 and TRBJ2-7; 7 nucleotides align to TRBD1. This CDR3 has 13 amino acids. From germline, CDR1 is SQVTM and CDR2 ANQGSEA. V dropped 7 bases and J dropped 1; count of bases not matched to a gene: 7. As DNA, the CDR3 is TGCAGCGCCAAGACAGGGCCATCCTACGAGCAGTACTTC. Amino acid sequence: CSAKTGPSYEQYF.

This chain connects TRBV4-3 to TRBJ2-3; 14 nucleotides agree with TRBD2. The germline gives CDR1 LGHNA, CDR2 YSLEER. Trimming removed 5 bases from V and 0 bases from J; junction bases left unmatched: 7. The CDR3 extends over 18 amino acids. CDR3 residues: CASSGLAGGSTSTDTQYF. The CDR3 DNA follows: TGCGCCAGCAGCGGACTAGCGGGGGGATCGACTAGCACAGATACGCAGTATTTT.

The J gene is TRBJ2-3, the V gene TRBV5-1; no firm D call. The V end lost 3 bases, the J end lost 1 base, and 9 bases lay between the germline ends. Germline values: CDR1 SGHRS, CDR2 YFSETQ. This CDR3 has 14 amino acids. This CDR3 is CASSSVARTDTQYF. The DNA for the CDR3 is TGCGCCAGCAGCTCGGTAGCACGCACAGATACGCAGTATTTT.

The V and J genes are TRBV2 and TRBJ2-7; 7 bases match TRBD1. CDR3 length equals 15 residues. Per the germline V gene, CDR1 is SNHLY and CDR2 is FYNNEI. V dropped 3 bases and J dropped 3; count of bases not matched to a gene: 8. The CDR3 sequence: CASSDQGGFLYEQYF. In DNA form, the CDR3 reads TGTGCCAGCAGTGACCAAGGGGGCTTCCTCTACGAGCAGTACTTC.

The rearrangement links TRBV7-8 to TRBJ1-1; D may be TRBD1 (5 bases). Trimming took off 2 bases at V and 5 bases at J, with 12 bases between the two ends. Germline loops: CDR1 SGHVS, CDR2 FQNEAQ. The CDR3 extends over 14 amino acids. CDR3 coding DNA: TGTGCCAGCAGCTTAAATGGGGCTAGAACTGAAGCTTTCTTT. Residues: CASSLNGARTEAFF.

The chain joins TRBV5-6 to TRBJ2-7; D uncertain. The V gene lost 4 bases and the J gene lost 4 bases, with 6 bases spanning the gap. The CDR3 has 11 amino acids. The germline CDR1 and CDR2 sequences are SGHDT and YYEEEE. CDR3 DNA: TGTGCCAGCAGCCAGGCTTACGAGCAGTACTTC. This translates into CASSQAYEQYF.

In its sample, this clone was seen a few times. The chain joins TRBV4-3 to TRBJ1-1; tentative D call: TRBD1 (5 bases). Germline CDR1 LGHNA, CDR2 YSLEER. CDR3 size: 16 residues. V was clipped by 0 bases and J by 5 bases, with 16 bases between them. CDR3 nucleotide sequence: TGCGCCAGCAGCCAAGATCTCGGGGCCGAAGGGACTGAAGCTTTCTTT. This gives the protein CASSQDLGAEGTEAFF.

V is TRBV7-9 and J is TRBJ1-1; D gene uncertain. Germline V lookup: CDR1 SEHNR, CDR2 FQNEAQ (reference sequence). The CDR3 is 14 amino acids. V lost 2 bases and J lost 2, with 9 bases in between. CDR3: CASSLRNQNTEAFF. CDR3 DNA: TGTGCCAGCAGCTTAAGGAACCAAAACACTGAAGCTTTCTTT.

The chain joins TRBV11-2 to TRBJ2-6, with D unclear. With 5 bases removed from V and 3 bases from J, the gap between germline ends came to 5 bases. The CDR3 sequence is 13 residues long. Germline V gene lookup returns CDR1 SGHAT and CDR2 FQNNGV. The CDR3 DNA reads as TGTGCCAGCAGCGTCGGTGGGGCCAACGTCCTGACTTTC. Protein sequence: CASSVGGANVLTF.

The chain carries TRBV18 and TRBJ2-7; D is ambiguous. V lost 0 bases and J 3 bases, leaving 12 bases between the germline ends. CDR3 size: 15 residues. The germline gives CDR1 KGHSH, CDR2 LQKENI. CDR3 loop: CASSPPSAPVYEQYF. CDR3 DNA sequence: TGTGCCAGCTCACCACCCTCGGCACCCGTCTACGAGCAGTACTTC.

The genes are TRBV5-1 and TRBJ2-3; 11 bases agree with TRBD2. Germline V gene data show CDR1 as SGHRS and CDR2 as YFSETQ. This CDR3 is built from 16 residues. Losses at the gene ends were 1 base for V and 3 bases for J; bases not matched to a gene: 4. The DNA for the CDR3 is TGCGCCAGCAGCTTGCTGGGACTAGCGGATACAGATACGCAGTATTTT. Its protein is CASSLLGLADTDTQYF.

The genes are TRBV18 and TRBJ1-1, with TRBD1 identical over 7 bases. Germline V gene sequence: CDR1 KGHSH, CDR2 LQKENI. This CDR3 is 16 amino acids long. The V segment lost 1 base and the J segment 4 bases; nucleotides outside the gene matches: 9. The CDR3 loop is CASSPRETGLRTEAFF. The CDR3 DNA reads TGTGCCAGCTCACCACGGGAGACAGGGCTTCGCACTGAAGCTTTCTTT. The full variable domain, completed using reference TRBV18 and TRBJ1-1, is NAGVMQNPRHLVRRRGQEARLRCSPMKGHSHVYWYRQLPEEGLKFMVYLQKENIIDESGMPKERFSAEFPKEGPSILRIQQVVRGDSAAYFCASSPRETGLRTEAFFGQGTRLTVV.

The chain employs TRBV5-6 and TRBJ1-1; D gene uncertain. Per germline, CDR1 SGHDT and CDR2 YYEEEE. The ends were cut back, 2 bases at V and 7 bases at J, with 6 bases in the middle. The CDR3 has 11 amino acids. CDR3 DNA sequence: TGTGCCAGCAGCTTCCAGGTTGAAGCTTTCTTT. This sequence encodes CASSFQVEAFF.

The genes are TRBV28 and TRBJ1-3; D gene uncertain. V was shortened by 3 bases and J by 0 bases, with 6 bases between the two germline ends. Germline loops: CDR1 MDHEN, CDR2 SYDVKM. The CDR3 is 14 residues long. CDR3 sequence: CASSFHGSGNTIYF. CDR3 bases: TGTGCCAGCAGTTTTCATGGCTCTGGAAACACCATATATTTT.

In this sample, this clone turned up once. The chain is built from TRBV27 and TRBJ2-1; 7 positions match TRBD2. CDR1 is MNHEY and CDR2 is SMNVEV in the germline V gene (reference sequence). V shed 5 bases and J 3 bases; nucleotides not matched to a gene: 7. The CDR3 length is 15 residues. CDR3 DNA sequence: TGTGCCAGCAGTCCGCGCGCTAGCGGCTACAATGAGCAGTTCTTC. Protein sequence: CASSPRASGYNEQFF.

The CDR3, as DNA: TGTGCCAGCAGTTTCGTGCCTTTTGGCGGGTATGACAATGAGCAGTTCTTC. Amino acid sequence: CASSFVPFGGYDNEQFF. The V gene is TRBV27, the J gene TRBJ2-1, with a tentative D call TRBD2 (5 bases). Per the germline V gene, CDR1 is MNHEY and CDR2 is SMNVEV (reference sequence). The CDR3 runs to 17 residues. V lost 3 bases to trimming and J lost 5 bases, with 20 bases between them.

The V and J genes are TRBV6-5 and TRBJ1-6; 10 nucleotides align to TRBD1. Germline trimming cut 6 bases from V and 10 bases from J; bases unmatched to any gene: 9. CDR1 is MNHEY and CDR2 is SVGAGI in the germline V gene. There are 15 residues in the CDR3. This CDR3 reads CASRPGTGERSPLHF. In DNA, the CDR3 is TGTGCCAGCAGACCCGGGACAGGGGAGAGGTCACCCCTCCACTTT.

This clone was picked up one time. The chain uses TRBV5-6 and TRBJ1-2, with 7 bases matching TRBD1. The germline V gene has CDR1 SGHDT and CDR2 YYEEEE. V shed 3 bases and J 7 bases; nucleotides not matched to a gene: 9. The CDR3 covers 14 residues. The CDR3 sequence is CASSSTGASPGYTF. The DNA for the CDR3 is TGTGCCAGCAGCTCAACAGGGGCCTCTCCTGGCTACACCTTC.

The V gene is TRBV18, the J gene TRBJ2-3; 10 positions match TRBD1. The CDR3 is 16 residues long. From germline, CDR1 is KGHSH and CDR2 LQKENI. The V gene end was trimmed by 4 bases and the J gene end by 2 bases; junction bases not matched to a gene: 6. CDR3 residues: CASSRVGTGDTDTQYF. As DNA, the CDR3 is TGTGCCAGCTCACGAGTGGGGACAGGGGACACAGATACGCAGTATTTT.

By share of the sample, this clone is medium-sized. The chain couples TRBV10-2 to TRBJ2-5, with 7 positions matching TRBD2. V lost 6 bases and J lost 4; bases outside the gene matches: 8. The CDR3 has 14 amino acids. Looked up from germline, CDR1 is WSHSY and CDR2 is SAAADI. The CDR3 here is CASSLTPGGETQYF. The CDR3, as DNA: TGCGCCAGCAGCCTGACCCCGGGAGGAGAGACCCAGTACTTC.

This chain uses TRBV12-5 with TRBJ1-5; possibly TRBD1 for D (5 bases). Germline CDR1 and CDR2: LGHNT and FRNRAP. This CDR3 comprises 14 residues. Deletions cut 3 bases from V and 3 bases from J, with 9 bases between. Here the CDR3 reads CASGFGQLNQPQHF. CDR3 coding DNA: TGTGCTAGTGGTTTCGGACAACTCAATCAGCCCCAGCATTTT.

This clone is judged medium-sized (0.01 to 0.1%). This chain links TRBV2 with TRBJ2-7; D not certain. CDR1 and CDR2 from the germline V gene are SNHLY and FYNNEI. The CDR3 sequence is 13 residues long. The ends were cut back, 6 bases at V and 3 bases at J, with 12 bases in the middle. The CDR3 here is CASRRDANYEQYF. As DNA, the CDR3 is TGTGCCAGCAGACGAGACGCTAACTACGAGCAGTACTTC.

The J gene is TRBJ1-2, the V gene TRBV5-1; D gene uncertain. This CDR3 region has 14 residues. Between the trimmed V and J ends, which lost 1 base and 10 bases, there was a span of 17 bases. The germline V gene encodes CDR1 SGHRS and CDR2 YFSETQ. CDR3 residues: CASSLSDGRLDYTF. The CDR3 DNA reads as TGCGCCAGCAGCTTGTCGGACGGCAGGCTTGACTACACCTTC.

This chain connects TRBV6-1 to TRBJ2-5; D is perhaps TRBD2 (6 bases). V was cut by 2 bases and J by 5 bases, with 15 bases left in between. The CDR3 is 15 amino acids. Germline CDR1 reads MNHNS; CDR2 reads SASEGT. CDR3 bases: TGTGCCAGCAGTGAACCCGGGACTTTAAGGGAGACCCAGTACTTC. It translates to CASSEPGTLRETQYF.

The V call is TRBV5-4, the J call TRBJ2-5; D call uncertain. The CDR3 has 14 residues. The V gene's germline CDR1 is SGHNT and CDR2 YYREEE (reference sequence). Trimming shortened V by 1 base and J by 4 bases, and 11 bases separated the two germline ends. This CDR3 is CASSLPGLGETQYF. The CDR3 DNA sequence: TGTGCCAGCAGCTTGCCAGGCCTCGGAGAGACCCAGTACTTC.

V gene TRBV7-9 combines with J gene TRBJ1-1; no firm D call. The CDR3 runs 13 residues. Between the trimmed V and J ends, which lost 3 bases and 1 base, there was a span of 6 bases. Germline V gene data show CDR1 as SEHNR and CDR2 as FQNEAQ (reference sequence). This CDR3 is CASSFSQNTEAFF. Written as DNA, the CDR3 is TGTGCCAGCAGCTTTAGCCAGAACACTGAAGCTTTCTTT.

About this clone itself: A junction boundary mismatches the germline segment, possibly from a read error. The rearrangement joins TRBV7-2 to TRBJ1-2; 10 bases are a match to TRBD1. From germline, CDR1 is SGHTA and CDR2 FQGNSA. This CDR3 has 15 residues. The CDR3 is CASSSLRTGGLRLAF. The CDR3 DNA follows: TGTGCCAGCAGCTCTCTCCGGACAGGGGGTTTACGTCTCGCCTTC.